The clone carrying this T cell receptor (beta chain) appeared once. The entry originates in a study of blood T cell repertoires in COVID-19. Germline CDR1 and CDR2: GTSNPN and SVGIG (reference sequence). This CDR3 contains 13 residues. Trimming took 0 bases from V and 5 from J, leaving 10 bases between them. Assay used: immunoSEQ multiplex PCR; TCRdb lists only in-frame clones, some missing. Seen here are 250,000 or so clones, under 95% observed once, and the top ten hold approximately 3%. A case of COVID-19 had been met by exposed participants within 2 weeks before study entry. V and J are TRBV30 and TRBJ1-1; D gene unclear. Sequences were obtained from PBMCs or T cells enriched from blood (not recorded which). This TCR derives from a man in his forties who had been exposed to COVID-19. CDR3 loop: CAWSVPPRTEAFF. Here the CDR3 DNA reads TGTGCCTGGAGTGTACCACCGAGGACTGAAGCTTTCTTT.